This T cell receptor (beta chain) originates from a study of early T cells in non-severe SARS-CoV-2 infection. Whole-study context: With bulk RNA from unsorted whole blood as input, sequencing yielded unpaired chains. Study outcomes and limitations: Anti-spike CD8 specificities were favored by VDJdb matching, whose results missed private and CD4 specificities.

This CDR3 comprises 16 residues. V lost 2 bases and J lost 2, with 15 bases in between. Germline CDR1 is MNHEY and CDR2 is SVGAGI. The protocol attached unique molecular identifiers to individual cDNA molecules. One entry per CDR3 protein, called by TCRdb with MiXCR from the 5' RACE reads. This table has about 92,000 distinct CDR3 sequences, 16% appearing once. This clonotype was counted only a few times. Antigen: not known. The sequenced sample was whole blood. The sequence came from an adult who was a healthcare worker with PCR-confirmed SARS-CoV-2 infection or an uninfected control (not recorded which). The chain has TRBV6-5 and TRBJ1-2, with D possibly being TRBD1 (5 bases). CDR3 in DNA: TGTGCCAGCAGTTACGTCACGGGCCGGGACAACTATGGCTACACCTTC. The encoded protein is CASSYVTGRDNYGYTF.